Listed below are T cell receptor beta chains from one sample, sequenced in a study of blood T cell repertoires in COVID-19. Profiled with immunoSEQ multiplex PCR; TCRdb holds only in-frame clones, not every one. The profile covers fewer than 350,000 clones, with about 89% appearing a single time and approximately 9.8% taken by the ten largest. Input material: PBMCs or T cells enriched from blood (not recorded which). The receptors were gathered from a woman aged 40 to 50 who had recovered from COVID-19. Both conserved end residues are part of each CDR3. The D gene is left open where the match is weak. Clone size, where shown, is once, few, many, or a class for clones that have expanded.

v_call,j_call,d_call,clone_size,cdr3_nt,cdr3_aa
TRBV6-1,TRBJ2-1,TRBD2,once,TGTGCCAGCAGTGAAAGACTAGCGGGGTATAACAATGAGCAGTTCTTC,CASSERLAGYNNEQFF
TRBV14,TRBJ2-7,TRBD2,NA,TGTGCCAGCACCCGGGGGGGGCGAACCTACGAGCAGTACTTC,CASTRGGRTYEQYF
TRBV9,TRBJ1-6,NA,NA,TGTGCCAGCAGCGTAGGCGGAGGTTATAATTCACCCCTCCACTTT,CASSVGGGYNSPLHF
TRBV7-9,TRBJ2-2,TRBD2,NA,TGTGCCAGCAGCTTGGGACTAGGAGGAACCGGGGAGCTGTTTTTT,CASSLGLGGTGELFF
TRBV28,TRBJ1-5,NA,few,TGTGCCAGCAGTTTACCCCACAGGGTTAGGAGCAATCAGCCCCAGCATTTT,CASSLPHRVRSNQPQHF
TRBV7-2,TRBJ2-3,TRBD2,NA,TGTGCCAGCAGCACGAATAGCGGGGGCCCTCCCACAGATACGCAGTATTTT,CASSTNSGGPPTDTQYF
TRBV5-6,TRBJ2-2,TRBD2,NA,TGTGCCAGCAGCGCGGGACTAGCGGTAGGCACACCCGGGGAGCTGTTTTTT,CASSAGLAVGTPGELFF
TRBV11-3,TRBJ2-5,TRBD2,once,TGTGCCAGCAGCTTAGGGACTAGCGGGACAGATGCCCAGTACTTC,CASSLGTSGTDAQYF
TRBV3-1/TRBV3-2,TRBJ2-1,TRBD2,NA,TGTGCCAGCAGCTCGTCGGGACTAGCGCGATACAATGAGCAGTTCTTC,CASSSSGLARYNEQFF
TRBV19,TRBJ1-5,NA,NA,TGTGCCAGTAGTATGGTCGCCAGGGGCAATAATCAGCCCCAGCATTTT,CASSMVARGNNQPQHF
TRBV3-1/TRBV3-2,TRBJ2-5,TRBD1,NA,TGTGCCAGCAGCCGGAGATCTGCGGGACAGGGAAGGGAGACCCAGTACTTC,CASSRRSAGQGRETQYF
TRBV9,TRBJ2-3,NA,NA,TGTGCCAGCAGCGTAGGGGGGGGGCCAACAGATACGCAGTATTTT,CASSVGGGPTDTQYF
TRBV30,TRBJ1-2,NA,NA,TGTGCCTGGAGTCTGTATAACTATGGCTACACCTTC,CAWSLYNYGYTF
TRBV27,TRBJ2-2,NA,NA,TGTGCCAGCAGTCGAAGCGTCAGATCGACGAACACCGGGGAGCTGTTTTTT,CASSRSVRSTNTGELFF
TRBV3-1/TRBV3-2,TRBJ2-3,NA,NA,TGTGCCAGCAGCCAGAGTGCGGGCCTCGATACGCAGTATTTT,CASSQSAGLDTQYF
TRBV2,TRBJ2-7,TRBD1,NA,TGTGCCAGCAGTGAGAGGACAGGGGGCTACGAGCAGTACTTC,CASSERTGGYEQYF
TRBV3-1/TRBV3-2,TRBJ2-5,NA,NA,TGTGCCAGCAGCCAGGCAGGGGTAGGGACCCAGTACTTC,CASSQAGVGTQYF
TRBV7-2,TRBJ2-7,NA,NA,TGTGCCAGCAGCCCGACTAGGGGGCCCTACGAGCAGTACTTC,CASSPTRGPYEQYF
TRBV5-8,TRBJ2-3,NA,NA,TGTGCCAGCAGCCATCAGACAGGCACAGATACGCAGTATTTT,CASSHQTGTDTQYF
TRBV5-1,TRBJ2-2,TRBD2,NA,TGCGCCAGCAGCTACGTTAGCGGGAGGCCGAACACCGGGGAGCTGTTTTTT,CASSYVSGRPNTGELFF
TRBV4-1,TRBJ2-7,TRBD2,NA,TGCGCCAGCAGCCTCGGGACTAACTCCTACGAGCAGTACTTC,CASSLGTNSYEQYF
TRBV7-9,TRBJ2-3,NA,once,TGTGCCAGCAGCTTAGCGGAGAATAAGCGGGCAGATACGCAGTATTTT,CASSLAENKRADTQYF
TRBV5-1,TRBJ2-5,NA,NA,TGCGCCAGCAGCTTGGGGCTTGGCAGTTTCCAAGAGACCCAGTACTTC,CASSLGLGSFQETQYF
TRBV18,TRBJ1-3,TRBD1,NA,TGTGCCAGCTCACCACCGGGACAGGGGAAAGGAAACACCATATATTTT,CASSPPGQGKGNTIYF
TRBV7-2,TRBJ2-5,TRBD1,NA,TGTGCCAGCGGAAGGACAGGAGAGACCCAGTACTTC,CASGRTGETQYF
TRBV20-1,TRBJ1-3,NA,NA,TGCAGTGCTAGTTCCAGGGCAACTGGAAACACCATATATTTT,CSASSRATGNTIYF
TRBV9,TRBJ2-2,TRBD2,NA,TGTGCCAGCAGCTCGGGCGGGAGGGCCGGAACCGGGGAGCTGTTTTTT,CASSSGGRAGTGELFF
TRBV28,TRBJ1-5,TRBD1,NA,TGTGCCGAGAGGGGGACAGTTAACAATCAGCCCCAGCATTTT,CAERGTVNNQPQHF
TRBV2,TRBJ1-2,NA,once,TGTGCCAGCCTCGAAGGTCCAGCTACAGCCCTCTTC,CASLEGPATALF
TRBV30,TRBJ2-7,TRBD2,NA,TGTGCCTGGAGGTTGGCGGGGGGCGTCTCCTACGAGCAGTACTTC,CAWRLAGGVSYEQYF
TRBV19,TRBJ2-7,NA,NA,TGTGCCAGTAGTATGTCGCAGGCGAGCTACGAGCAGTACTTC,CASSMSQASYEQYF
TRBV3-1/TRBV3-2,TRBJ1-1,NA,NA,TGTGCCAGCAGCCAAGGTTCAGGGATCACTGAAGCTTTCTTT,CASSQGSGITEAFF
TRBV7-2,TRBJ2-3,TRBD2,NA,TGTGCCAGCAGCTTAGGATGGGTAGCGGGAAGCACAGATACGCAGTATTTT,CASSLGWVAGSTDTQYF
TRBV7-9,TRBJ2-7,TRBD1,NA,TGTGCCAGCAGCCCCTGGACAGGGGGCATAAACGAGCAGTACTTC,CASSPWTGGINEQYF
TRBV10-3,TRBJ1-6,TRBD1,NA,TGTGCCATCAGTTTCACAGGGGGGAATTCACCCCTCCACTTT,CAISFTGGNSPLHF
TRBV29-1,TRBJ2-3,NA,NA,TGCAGCGTTGAGACGGGGGGCACAGATACGCAGTATTTT,CSVETGGTDTQYF
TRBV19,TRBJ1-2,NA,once,TGTGCCAGTAGTTACAGTGCTAACTATGGCTACACCTTC,CASSYSANYGYTF
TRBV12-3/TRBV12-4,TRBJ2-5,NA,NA,TGTGCCAGCCGTACAGGGGCGGGGGAGACCCAGTACTTC,CASRTGAGETQYF
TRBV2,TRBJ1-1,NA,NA,TGTGCCAGCAGTGAAGCGGGTGAGGGCAGGGGAGTGACTGAAGCTTTCTTT,CASSEAGEGRGVTEAFF
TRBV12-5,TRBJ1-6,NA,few,TGTGCTAGTGGTTTAGCAGGACAGAATAATTCACCCCTCCACTTT,CASGLAGQNNSPLHF